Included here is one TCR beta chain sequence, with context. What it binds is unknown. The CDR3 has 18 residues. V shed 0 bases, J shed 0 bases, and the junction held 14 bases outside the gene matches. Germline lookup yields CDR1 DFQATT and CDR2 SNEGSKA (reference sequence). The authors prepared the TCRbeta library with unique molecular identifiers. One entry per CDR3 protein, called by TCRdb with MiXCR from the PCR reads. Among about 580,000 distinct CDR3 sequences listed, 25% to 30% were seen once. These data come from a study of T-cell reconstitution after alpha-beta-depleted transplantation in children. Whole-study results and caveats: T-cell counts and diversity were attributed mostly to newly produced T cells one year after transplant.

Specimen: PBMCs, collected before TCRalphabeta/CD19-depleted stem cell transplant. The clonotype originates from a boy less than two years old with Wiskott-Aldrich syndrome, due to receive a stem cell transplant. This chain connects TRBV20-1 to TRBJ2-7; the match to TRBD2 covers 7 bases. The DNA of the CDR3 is TGCAGTGCTAGAGATTTTAAGGGAACTAGCGCTAGCTCCTACGAGCAGTACTTC. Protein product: CSARDFKGTSASSYEQYF.